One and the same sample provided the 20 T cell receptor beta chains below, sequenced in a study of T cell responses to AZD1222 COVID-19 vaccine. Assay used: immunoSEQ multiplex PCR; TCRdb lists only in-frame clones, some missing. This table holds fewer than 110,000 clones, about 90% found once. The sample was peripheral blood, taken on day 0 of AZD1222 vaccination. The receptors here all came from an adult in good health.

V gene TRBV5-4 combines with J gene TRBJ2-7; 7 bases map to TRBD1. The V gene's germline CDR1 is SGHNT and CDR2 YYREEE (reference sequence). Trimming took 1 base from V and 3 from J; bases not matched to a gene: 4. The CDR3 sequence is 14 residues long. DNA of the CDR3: TGTGCCAGCAGCTTGACAGGGGCCTTCTACGAGCAGTACTTC. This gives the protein CASSLTGAFYEQYF.

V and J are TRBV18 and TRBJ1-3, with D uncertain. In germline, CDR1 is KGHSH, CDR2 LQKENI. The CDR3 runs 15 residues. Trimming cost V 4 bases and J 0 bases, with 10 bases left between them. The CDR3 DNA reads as TGTGCCAGCTCACGTGGAGCGGACTCTGGAAACACCATATATTTT. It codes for CASSRGADSGNTIYF.

CDR3 sequence reads: CASSLVPAETQYF. The CDR3 nucleotides are TGTGCCAGCAGCTTGGTACCTGCCGAGACCCAGTACTTC. The chain joins TRBV5-4 to TRBJ2-5, with unresolved D. The V and J ends lost 0 bases and 5 bases respectively, with 8 bases between them. Germline V CDR1 and CDR2: SGHNT, YYREEE (reference sequence). This CDR3 is 13 amino acids long. The complete variable domain, with remaining parts taken from reference TRBV5-4 and TRBJ2-5, reads ETGVTQSPTHLIKTRGQQVTLRCSSQSGHNTVSWYQQALGQGPQFIFQYYREEENGRGNFPPRFSGLQFPNYSSELNVNALELDDSALYLCASSLVPAETQYFGPGTRLLVL.

The CDR3 reads CASSLTNGELFF. The CDR3 DNA follows: TGTGCCAGCAGCTTGACTAACGGGGAGCTGTTTTTT. The rearrangement uses TRBV11-2 and TRBJ2-2; D possibly corresponds to TRBD2 (5 bases). V was cut by 3 bases and J by 7 bases, with 6 bases left in between. Germline assignment: CDR1 SGHAT and CDR2 FQNNGV. The length of the CDR3 is 12 residues. The whole variable domain, remainder taken from reference TRBV11-2 and TRBJ2-2, is EAGVAQSPRYKIIEKRQSVAFWCNPISGHATLYWYQQILGQGPKLLIQFQNNGVVDDSQLPKDRFSAERLKGVDSTLKIQPAKLEDSAVYLCASSLTNGELFFGEGSRLTVL.

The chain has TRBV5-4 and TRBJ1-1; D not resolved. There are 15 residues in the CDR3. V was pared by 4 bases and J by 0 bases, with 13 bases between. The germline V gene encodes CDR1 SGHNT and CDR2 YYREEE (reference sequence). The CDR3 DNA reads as TGTGCCAGCAGCCAGGACGGCTTTTTGAACACTGAAGCTTTCTTT. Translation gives CASSQDGFLNTEAFF.

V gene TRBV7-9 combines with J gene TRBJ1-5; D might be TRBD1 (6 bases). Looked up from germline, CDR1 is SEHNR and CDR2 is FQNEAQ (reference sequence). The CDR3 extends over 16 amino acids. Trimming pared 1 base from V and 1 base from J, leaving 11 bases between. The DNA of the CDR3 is TGTGCCAGCAGCTTAGTGGGGGGGGCCAGCAATCAGCCCCAGCATTTT. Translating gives CASSLVGGASNQPQHF.

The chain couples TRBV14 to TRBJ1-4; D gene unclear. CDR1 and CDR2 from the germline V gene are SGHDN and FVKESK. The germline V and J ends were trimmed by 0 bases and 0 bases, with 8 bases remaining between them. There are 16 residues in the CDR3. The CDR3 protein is CASSQDSGATNEKLFF. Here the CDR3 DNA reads TGTGCCAGCAGCCAAGATTCCGGGGCAACTAATGAAAAACTGTTTTTT.

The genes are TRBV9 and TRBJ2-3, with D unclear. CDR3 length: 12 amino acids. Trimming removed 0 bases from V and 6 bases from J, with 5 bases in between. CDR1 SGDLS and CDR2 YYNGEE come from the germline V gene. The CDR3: CASSVGIDTQYF. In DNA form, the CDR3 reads TGTGCCAGCAGCGTAGGGATTGATACGCAGTATTTT. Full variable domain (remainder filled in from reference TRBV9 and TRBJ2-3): DSGVTQTPKHLITATGQRVTLRCSPRSGDLSVYWYQQSLDQGLQFLIQYYNGEERAKGNILERFSAQQFPDLHSELNLSSLELGDSALYFCASSVGIDTQYFGPGTRLTVL.

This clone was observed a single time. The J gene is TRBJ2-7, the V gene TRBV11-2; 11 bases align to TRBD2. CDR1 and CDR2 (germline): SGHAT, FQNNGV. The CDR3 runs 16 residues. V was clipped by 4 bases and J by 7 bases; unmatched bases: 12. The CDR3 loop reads CASSSSIGLAGDEQYF. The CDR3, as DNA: TGTGCCAGCAGCTCCTCGATCGGACTAGCGGGCGATGAGCAGTACTTC.

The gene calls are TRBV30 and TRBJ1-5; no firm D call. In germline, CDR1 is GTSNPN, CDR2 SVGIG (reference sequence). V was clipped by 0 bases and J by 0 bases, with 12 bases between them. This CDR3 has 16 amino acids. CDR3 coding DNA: TGTGCCTGGAGTGTGGGAGGGCGAGGTAGCAATCAGCCCCAGCATTTT. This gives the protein CAWSVGGRGSNQPQHF.

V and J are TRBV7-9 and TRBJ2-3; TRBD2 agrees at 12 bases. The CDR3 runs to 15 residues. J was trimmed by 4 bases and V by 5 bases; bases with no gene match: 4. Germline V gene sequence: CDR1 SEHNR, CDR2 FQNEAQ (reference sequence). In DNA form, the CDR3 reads TGTGCCAGCAGCCCGACTAGCGGGGGTTCAGATACGCAGTATTTT. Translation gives CASSPTSGGSDTQYF.

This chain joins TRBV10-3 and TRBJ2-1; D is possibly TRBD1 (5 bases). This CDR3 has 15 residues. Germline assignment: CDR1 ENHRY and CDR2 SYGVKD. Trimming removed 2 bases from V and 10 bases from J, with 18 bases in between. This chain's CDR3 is CAISEGRDLMVEQFF. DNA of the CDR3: TGTGCCATCAGTGAGGGCAGGGATTTGATGGTGGAGCAGTTCTTC.

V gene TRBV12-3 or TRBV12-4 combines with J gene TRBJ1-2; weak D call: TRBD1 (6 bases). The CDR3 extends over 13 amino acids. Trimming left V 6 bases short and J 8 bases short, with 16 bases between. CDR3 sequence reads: CASSLRGGGGYTF. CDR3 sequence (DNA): TGTGCCAGCAGCCTGAGAGGGGGAGGGGGCTACACCTTC.

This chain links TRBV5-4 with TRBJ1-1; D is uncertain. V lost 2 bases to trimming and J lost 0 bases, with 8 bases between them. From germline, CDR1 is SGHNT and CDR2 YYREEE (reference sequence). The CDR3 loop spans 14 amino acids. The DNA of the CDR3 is TGTGCCAGCAGCTTACTCAGCATGAACACTGAAGCTTTCTTT. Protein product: CASSLLSMNTEAFF.

As DNA, the CDR3 is TGTGCCTGGATCCGGGACTGGAACACTGAAGCTTTCTTT. It is translated as CAWIRDWNTEAFF. V is TRBV30 and J is TRBJ1-1, with D maybe TRBD1 (5 bases). V dropped 4 bases and J dropped 1 base, with 10 bases sitting between them. The length of the CDR3 is 13 residues. CDR1 is GTSNPN and CDR2 is SVGIG in the germline V gene (reference sequence).

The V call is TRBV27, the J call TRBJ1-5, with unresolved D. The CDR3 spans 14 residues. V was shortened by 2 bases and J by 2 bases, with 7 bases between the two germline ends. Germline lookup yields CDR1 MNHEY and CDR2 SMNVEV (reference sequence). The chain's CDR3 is CASSLRVGNQPQHF. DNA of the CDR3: TGTGCCAGCAGTTTAAGGGTGGGCAATCAGCCCCAGCATTTT.

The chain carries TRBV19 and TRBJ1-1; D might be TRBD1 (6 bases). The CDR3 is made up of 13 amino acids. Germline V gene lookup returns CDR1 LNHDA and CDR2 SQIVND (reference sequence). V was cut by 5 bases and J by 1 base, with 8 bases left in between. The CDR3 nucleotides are TGTGCCAGTAGTGAACAGGGGAACACTGAAGCTTTCTTT. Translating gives CASSEQGNTEAFF.

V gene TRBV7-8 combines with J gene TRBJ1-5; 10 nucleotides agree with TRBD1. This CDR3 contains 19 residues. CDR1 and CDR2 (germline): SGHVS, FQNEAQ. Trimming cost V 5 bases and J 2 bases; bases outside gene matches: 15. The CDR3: CASSTAPGQGPVGNQPQHF. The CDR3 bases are TGTGCCAGCAGCACCGCTCCGGGACAGGGGCCCGTTGGCAATCAGCCCCAGCATTTT.

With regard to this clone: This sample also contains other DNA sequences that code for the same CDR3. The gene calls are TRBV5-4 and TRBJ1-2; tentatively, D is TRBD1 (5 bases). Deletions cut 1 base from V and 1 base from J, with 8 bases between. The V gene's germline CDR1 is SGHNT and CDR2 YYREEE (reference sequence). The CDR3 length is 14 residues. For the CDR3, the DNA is TGTGCCAGCAGCTTGTGGGGGGATAACTATGGCTACACCTTC. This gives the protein CASSLWGDNYGYTF.

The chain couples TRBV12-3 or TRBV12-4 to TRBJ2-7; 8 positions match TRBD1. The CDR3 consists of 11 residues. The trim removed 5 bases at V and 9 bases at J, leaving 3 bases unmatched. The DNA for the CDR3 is TGTGCCAGCAGTAAGGACAGGGTGCAGTACTTC. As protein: CASSKDRVQYF.